The 9 T cell receptor beta chains below were found in one sample sequenced in a study of human T cells and chemical hapten exposure. Noted time point: patch test 2, 6 weeks after DPC sensitization. Noted treatment: therapeutic diphenylcyclopropenone sensitization with weekly scalp DPC. TCRdb analysed the RACE reads with MiXCR anew, one entry per CDR3 protein. Among more than 85,000 distinct CDR3 sequences listed, roughly a tenth were seen once. The source material was whole blood, sampled in connection with sensitization to the hapten diphenylcyclopropenone (DPC). Every receptor here comes from a woman between 40 and 50 years old with alopecia areata. Some clones in this sample may be carry-over from other donors' samples.

The genes are TRBV7-2 and TRBJ1-2; TRBD1 agrees at 7 bases. Trimming removed 5 bases from V and 1 base from J; junction bases left unmatched: 7. CDR1 is SGHTA and CDR2 is FQGNSA in the germline V gene. The CDR3 is made up of 15 amino acids. This chain's CDR3 is CASSMGTDLNYGYTF. CDR3 in DNA: TGTGCCAGCAGCATGGGGACAGACCTTAACTATGGCTACACCTTC.

This clonotype was counted only a few times. The V call is TRBV20-1, the J call TRBJ2-3; D gene uncertain. Germline-derived CDR1 and CDR2 are DFQATT and SNEGSKA (reference sequence). The CDR3 spans 15 residues. V was trimmed by 3 bases and J by 6 bases, leaving 19 bases between them. The CDR3 reads CSASPPGVGMDTQYF. The DNA of the CDR3 is TGCAGTGCTAGCCCCCCCGGAGTGGGGATGGATACGCAGTATTTT.

This clonotype was observed many times. The CDR3 DNA sequence: TGTGCCAGCAGCCGCGGGACAGGATTGAGCTCCTACGAGCAGTACTTC. This sequence encodes CASSRGTGLSSYEQYF. J is TRBJ2-7 and V is TRBV7-2, with 8 nucleotides matching TRBD1. The V and J ends lost 5 bases and 0 bases, in that order; junction bases with no gene match: 9. Germline assignment: CDR1 SGHTA and CDR2 FQGNSA. CDR3 size: 16 residues.

This clonotype was observed at least ten times. The rearrangement joins TRBV6-2 or TRBV6-3 to TRBJ2-1; possibly TRBD1 for D (5 bases). The CDR3 spans 12 residues. Trimming took off 0 bases at V and 10 bases at J, with 7 bases between the two ends. Germline lookup yields CDR1 MNHEY and CDR2 SVGEGT. DNA of the CDR3: TGTGCCAGCAGTTACTCACAGGTGGAGCAGTTCTTC. It codes for CASSYSQVEQFF.

The genes are TRBV7-9 and TRBJ2-5, with D hard to call. The CDR3 is 14 amino acids. V was trimmed by 1 base and J by 7 bases, leaving 13 bases between them. CDR1 is SEHNR, CDR2 FQNEAQ, per germline (reference sequence). The CDR3 sequence: CASSLGLQRRTQYF. The CDR3 DNA follows: TGTGCCAGCAGCTTAGGACTCCAGAGAAGGACCCAGTACTTC.

The chain is built from TRBV18 and TRBJ2-5; TRBD2 might be the D (5 bases). Germline CDR1 and CDR2: KGHSH and LQKENI. Trimming left V 3 bases short and J 5 bases short, with 13 bases between. This CDR3 has 14 amino acids. The CDR3 sequence: CASSPDFGVETQYF. The CDR3, as DNA: TGTGCCAGCTCACCCGATTTCGGGGTGGAGACCCAGTACTTC.

This clonotype was observed a few times. This chain uses TRBV28 with TRBJ2-7; TRBD2 is a possible D gene (5 bases). V lost 1 base to trimming and J lost 0 bases, with 13 bases between them. Germline CDR1 reads MDHEN; CDR2 reads SYDVKM. This CDR3 is built from 16 residues. The DNA of the CDR3 is TGTGCCAGCAGTTTATCTGGGAGCAGGTACTCCTACGAGCAGTACTTC. Amino acid sequence: CASSLSGSRYSYEQYF.

This clonotype was observed at least ten times. The rearrangement joins TRBV19 to TRBJ1-5; D gene uncertain. The CDR3 contains 15 residues. Trimming left V 7 bases short and J 0 bases short, with 13 bases between. Germline V gene sequence: CDR1 LNHDA, CDR2 SQIVND (reference sequence). CDR3 residues: CASNLESHSNQPQHF. In nucleotides, the CDR3 is TGTGCCAGTAATTTGGAAAGCCATAGCAATCAGCCCCAGCATTTT.

With respect to this clonotype: A read error may explain this, as a much larger clone is one base away. The chain recombines TRBV3-1 with TRBJ2-1, with 8 bases fitting TRBD2. There are 15 residues in the CDR3. V shed 3 bases and J 5 bases; nucleotides not matched to a gene: 6. Germline V CDR1 and CDR2: LGHDT, YNNKEL (reference sequence). CDR3: CASSQPGGWHNEQFF. DNA for the CDR3: TGTGCCAGCAGCCAGCCGGGGGGGTGGCACAATGAGCAGTTCTTC.